The clone carrying this T cell receptor (beta chain) has more than one count but fewer than ten. Its antigen remains unknown. These data come from a study of blood T cells in healthy people across ages. Study-level points and caveats: Diversity of TCR beta correlated strongly with naive T cell percentage.

For the second PCR, which ran for about 6 to 11 cycles, a sample-barcoded 5' primer and a J-beta primer mix were used. TCRdb fed the 5' RACE reads into MiXCR, producing one record per CDR3 protein. This sample has some 920,000 distinct CDR3 sequences, with just over 50% found just once. The CDR3 loop spans 15 amino acids. The junction had 9 bases not matched to a gene; V was cut back by 4 bases and J by 6 bases. Germline CDR1 is SGHTA and CDR2 is FQGNSA. The specimen was blood. The rearrangement joins TRBV7-2 to TRBJ2-1, with 7 bases that match TRBD2. This TCR was recovered from a woman in her sixties in good health. The CDR3 spells CASSSQGGKVNEQFF. The CDR3 DNA reads TGTGCCAGCAGCTCCCAGGGAGGGAAAGTCAATGAGCAGTTCTTC.